This TCR beta chain is from a study of shared clonotypes between healthy human individuals. Comment on this clone: The antigen remains unidentified.

Between the trimmed V and J ends, which lost 1 base and 2 bases, there was a span of 33 bases. This CDR3 comprises 22 residues. CDR1 SGDLS and CDR2 YYNGEE come from the germline V gene. In the authors' methods: Without quality scores, immunoSEQ junctional reads could not be filtered like full-length reads. Assay used: immunoSEQ multiplex PCR; TCRdb lists only in-frame clones, some missing. V and J calls and clone size come straight from that table; D and trimming were deduced from the DNA. The sample yields almost 750,000 clones, over 55% seen once. General study findings and limits: Naive subsets generally had larger estimated richness than memory subsets.

Sequencing used memory CD4+ T cells sorted from blood. As to subset: CD45RA-negative fraction. V is TRBV9 and J is TRBJ2-5; D might be TRBD1 (6 bases). The receptor was derived from a young woman in good health. The CDR3 DNA reads TGTGCCAGCAGCGTATCTAGGGGGAACGCGTTTTACCCCCCTCACGAACAAGAGACCCAGTACTTC. Translation: CASSVSRGNAFYPPHEQETQYF.